This T cell receptor (beta chain) appears in the sequencing data of a study of CD8+ T cells in alopecia areata. Study-wide context: Treatment of the treated patients consisted of oral tofacitinib, 5 to 10 mg twice daily. It was 6 to 18 months of tofacitinib, and then there were 6 months off drug.

Notes on the study in general: Alphabeta T cells residing in normal skin are also sequenced in scalp samples. Higher clonality than in normal scalp was seen in lesional scalp, especially alopecia totalis/universalis.

RNA was extracted and reverse transcribed into cDNA as the sequencing template. The protocol was immunoSEQ multiplex PCR, while the TCRdb copy is restricted to in-frame clones and leaves out a portion. This table holds roughly 200,000 clones, over 55% found once. This clone was counted only a few times. No antigen is known for it. Germline CDR1 is GTSNPN and CDR2 is SVGIG (reference sequence). The CDR3 runs to 12 residues. V was clipped by 4 bases and J by 6 bases, with 10 bases between them. This specimen consisted of CD4+ T cells sorted from blood, obtained at week 0. The source of this sequence is a human donor with alopecia areata. The chain couples TRBV30 to TRBJ2-1; D call uncertain. The CDR3 DNA follows: TGTGCCTGGAATATTCGAGTCAATGAGCAGTTCTTC. Protein product: CAWNIRVNEQFF.